One and the same sample provided the 26 T cell receptor beta chains below, sequenced in a study of blood T cell repertoires in COVID-19. Sequenced by immunoSEQ multiplex PCR; TCRdb stores in-frame clones only, minus some. The sample includes 400,000 or so clones, around 86% of them seen just once. The sequenced material came from peripheral blood. The receptors were gathered from a human donor in a cohort sampled during active COVID-19.

A remark on this clone: This sample also contains other DNA sequences that code for the same CDR3. The chain is built from TRBV27 and TRBJ2-7; 9 bases map to TRBD1. The germline V gene encodes CDR1 MNHEY and CDR2 SMNVEV (reference sequence). The CDR3 contains 13 residues. Germline trimming cut 3 bases from V and 6 bases from J; bases unmatched to any gene: 3. CDR3 DNA sequence: TGTGCCAGCAGTTTTGGGGACAGGGCCGAGCAGTACTTC. Protein sequence: CASSFGDRAEQYF.

V is TRBV7-9 and J is TRBJ1-4, with 7 bases identical to TRBD1. After removal of 1 base from V and 5 bases from J, the junction contained 7 bases not matched to a gene. CDR3 length: 16 residues. Germline V gene lookup returns CDR1 SEHNR and CDR2 FQNEAQ (reference sequence). The CDR3 sequence is CASSLGQGGVNEKLFF. CDR3 coding DNA: TGTGCCAGCAGCTTAGGACAGGGCGGTGTAAATGAAAAACTGTTTTTT.

As to this clone: Other DNA sequences in the sample encode the same CDR3. The rearrangement uses TRBV5-5 and TRBJ1-5; 8 bases align to TRBD1. Germline loops: CDR1 SGHKS, CDR2 YYEKEE (reference sequence). Losses at the gene ends were 1 base for V and 2 bases for J; bases not matched to a gene: 2. The CDR3 is made up of 15 amino acids. The CDR3 DNA is TGTGCCAGCAGCTTGACAGGGGGTGGCAATCAGCCCCAGCATTTT. Translated, it gives CASSLTGGGNQPQHF. The full variable domain, its missing parts supplied by reference TRBV5-5 and TRBJ1-5, is DAGVTQSPTHLIKTRGQQVTLRCSPISGHKSVSWYQQVLGQGPQFIFQYYEKEERGRGNFPDRFSARQFPNYSSELNVNALLLGDSALYLCASSLTGGGNQPQHFGDGTRLSIL.

This CDR3 is CASRRWTSGLRTDTQYF. DNA of the CDR3: TGTGCCAGCCGACGGTGGACTAGCGGCCTCCGGACAGATACGCAGTATTTT. The chain has TRBV2 and TRBJ2-3; the match to TRBD2 covers 10 bases. CDR1 SNHLY and CDR2 FYNNEI come from the germline V gene. Trimming removed 8 bases from V and 3 bases from J; junction bases left unmatched: 14. The CDR3 is 17 amino acids. Full variable domain (remainder filled in from reference TRBV2 and TRBJ2-3): EPEVTQTPSHQVTQMGQEVILRCVPISNHLYFYWYRQILGQKVEFLVSFYNNEISEKSEIFDDQFSVERPDGSNFTLKIRSTKLEDSAMYFCASRRWTSGLRTDTQYFGPGTRLTVL.

The chain combines TRBV10-3 with TRBJ1-3; 8 nucleotides agree with TRBD1. CDR1 is ENHRY, CDR2 SYGVKD, per germline. With 8 bases clipped from V and 4 bases from J, the junction kept 4 bases outside the gene matches. The CDR3 is made up of 13 amino acids. The CDR3 coding sequence is TGTGCCATCGGACAGGGTACGGGAAACACCATATATTTT. It yields the protein CAIGQGTGNTIYF.

V is TRBV19 and J is TRBJ1-3; D gene uncertain. In germline, CDR1 is LNHDA, CDR2 SQIVND (reference sequence). Trimming left V 4 bases short and J 0 bases short, with 7 bases between. This CDR3 has 14 amino acids. CDR3 sequence: CASSRWSSGNTIYF. CDR3 coding DNA: TGTGCCAGTAGTAGGTGGAGCTCTGGAAACACCATATATTTT.

The V gene is TRBV3-1 (or the pseudogene TRBV3-2), the J gene TRBJ2-5; D perhaps matches TRBD2 (6 bases). Germline V gene sequence: CDR1 LGHDT, CDR2 YNNKEL (reference sequence). The germline V and J ends were trimmed by 3 bases and 6 bases, with 14 bases remaining between them. CDR3 length: 14 amino acids. CDR3: CASSHLREWKTQYF. The CDR3 DNA follows: TGTGCCAGCAGCCACCTTCGGGAGTGGAAGACCCAGTACTTC.

The chain links TRBV5-1 to TRBJ2-5, with TRBD2 matching over 10 bases. The length of the CDR3 is 16 residues. The germline CDR1 and CDR2 sequences are SGHRS and YFSETQ. V lost 2 bases and J lost 1; bases outside the gene matches: 5. The DNA for the CDR3 is TGCGCCAGCAGCTTAATTCTAGCGGGAGTCCAAGAGACCCAGTACTTC. This gives the protein CASSLILAGVQETQYF.

The V and J genes are TRBV28 and TRBJ1-4, with D possibly matching TRBD1 (5 bases). The CDR3 is made up of 15 amino acids. Trimming shortened V by 4 bases and J by 4 bases, and 13 bases separated the two germline ends. Looked up from germline, CDR1 is MDHEN and CDR2 is SYDVKM. The CDR3 reads CASSWGGGNNEKLFF. The CDR3 nucleotides are TGTGCCAGCAGTTGGGGGGGAGGGAATAATGAAAAACTGTTTTTT.

V usage is TRBV19 and J usage is TRBJ2-1, with TRBD2 identical over 10 bases. V trimming: 8 bases; J trimming: 7 bases; junction bases outside the gene matches: 14. Germline CDR1 and CDR2: LNHDA and SQIVND (reference sequence). The CDR3 loop spans 16 amino acids. DNA of the CDR3: TGTGCCAGTGCCCCCCCAGCGAGCGGGAGGGTTAATGAGCAGTTCTTC. Its translation: CASAPPASGRVNEQFF.

The chain links TRBV9 to TRBJ2-5, with 7 bases matching TRBD1. Looked up from germline, CDR1 is SGDLS and CDR2 is YYNGEE. This CDR3 is 17 amino acids long. The ends lost 0 bases at V and 2 bases at J; junction bases unmatched: 10. CDR3 bases: TGTGCCAGCAGCGTAGGGGCAGGGGGTGTGGGGCAAGAGACCCAGTACTTC. It specifies CASSVGAGGVGQETQYF.

The genes are TRBV20-1 and TRBJ2-1, with D maybe TRBD1 (6 bases). Per the germline V gene, CDR1 is DFQATT and CDR2 is SNEGSKA (reference sequence). The CDR3 is 16 amino acids. The V end was cut by 3 bases, the J end by 3 bases, with 18 bases between. This CDR3 reads CSASSGTGFNYNEQFF. The DNA for the CDR3 is TGCAGTGCTAGTTCCGGAACAGGGTTTAACTACAATGAGCAGTTCTTC.

This chain links TRBV5-6 with TRBJ2-4, with 7 nucleotides matching TRBD1. The CDR3 covers 14 residues. Germline V gene sequence: CDR1 SGHDT, CDR2 YYEEEE. The V gene end was trimmed by 5 bases and the J gene end by 0 bases; junction bases not matched to a gene: 2. The CDR3 protein is CASSPGGAKNIQYF. The CDR3, as DNA: TGTGCCAGCAGTCCAGGGGGAGCCAAAAACATTCAGTACTTC. Full variable domain (missing parts from reference TRBV5-6 and TRBJ2-4): DAGVTQSPTHLIKTRGQQVTLRCSPKSGHDTVSWYQQALGQGPQFIFQYYEEEERQRGNFPDRFSGHQFPNYSSELNVNALLLGDSALYLCASSPGGAKNIQYFGAGTRLSVL.

The chain is built from TRBV19 and TRBJ2-1, with D perhaps TRBD2 (5 bases). Germline CDR1 and CDR2: LNHDA and SQIVND (reference sequence). This CDR3 is 17 amino acids long. V lost 1 base to trimming and J lost 6 bases, with 19 bases between them. The CDR3 sequence is CASSIAGPGTLPNEQFF. The DNA of the CDR3 is TGTGCCAGTAGTATAGCTGGACCGGGAACCTTGCCCAATGAGCAGTTCTTC.

V is TRBV4-2 and J is TRBJ2-2; no clear D gene. The CDR3 totals 19 residues. Trimming left V 3 bases short and J 0 bases short, with 20 bases between. Germline V gene lookup returns CDR1 LGHNA and CDR2 YNFKEQ. The CDR3 DNA is TGTGCCAGCAGCCAGATTCCGCTAGGCGTCCACCCGAACACCGGGGAGCTGTTTTTT. It encodes CASSQIPLGVHPNTGELFF.

The CDR3 loop reads CAISEIRGPRGLFF. In DNA, the CDR3 is TGTGCCATCAGTGAGATCAGGGGGCCTCGGGGGCTGTTTTTT. This chain uses TRBV10-3 with TRBJ2-2, with TRBD1 matching over 8 bases. The V segment lost 2 bases and the J segment 13 bases; nucleotides outside the gene matches: 9. The CDR3 has 14 amino acids. The germline V gene has CDR1 ENHRY and CDR2 SYGVKD.

J is TRBJ1-3 and V is TRBV6-5; D is uncertain. The CDR3 sequence is 14 residues long. The germline CDR1 and CDR2 sequences are MNHEY and SVGAGI. V lost 0 bases and J 0 bases, leaving 3 bases between the germline ends. DNA for the CDR3: TGTGCCAGCAGTTACTCTATCTCTGGAAACACCATATATTTT. Protein product: CASSYSISGNTIYF.

The chain's CDR3 is CASSFGAAGGSTGELFF. CDR3 DNA: TGTGCCAGCAGTTTCGGCGCGGCAGGGGGCTCCACCGGGGAGCTGTTTTTT. The J gene is TRBJ2-2, the V gene TRBV28; TRBD1 agrees at 8 bases. The CDR3 has 17 amino acids. The germline CDR1 and CDR2 sequences are MDHEN and SYDVKM. The V gene end was trimmed by 3 bases and the J gene end by 4 bases; junction bases not matched to a gene: 10.

Ten or more counts support this clone. The CDR3 reads CASSQEEGITGELFF. For the CDR3, the DNA is TGTGCCAGCAGCCAAGAAGAGGGTATCACCGGGGAGCTGTTTTTT. The chain couples TRBV14 to TRBJ2-2; TRBD2 might be the D (5 bases). V gave up 0 bases and J gave up 4 bases, with 9 bases separating them. Germline V lookup: CDR1 SGHDN, CDR2 FVKESK. This CDR3 has 15 amino acids.

The chain is built from TRBV7-2 and TRBJ2-1, with 7 nucleotides matching TRBD1. The ends lost 5 bases at V and 0 bases at J; junction bases unmatched: 7. In germline, CDR1 is SGHTA, CDR2 FQGNSA. The CDR3 covers 16 residues. The CDR3 spells CASSPDRALSYNEQFF. DNA for the CDR3: TGTGCCAGCAGCCCTGACAGGGCCCTCTCCTACAATGAGCAGTTCTTC.

With regard to this clone: This sample also contains other DNA sequences that code for the same CDR3. The chain links TRBV9 to TRBJ2-7, with a weak D call TRBD1 (5 bases). This CDR3 comprises 14 residues. Between the trimmed V and J ends, which lost 0 bases and 2 bases, there was a span of 9 bases. Germline CDR1 reads SGDLS; CDR2 reads YYNGEE. CDR3 protein: CASSVGGRAYEQYF. The CDR3, as DNA: TGTGCCAGCAGCGTAGGGGGCAGGGCCTACGAGCAGTACTTC.

This clone was detected a few times. This chain links TRBV7-2 with TRBJ1-2; 8 bases match TRBD1. J was trimmed by 6 bases and V by 4 bases; bases with no gene match: 10. The CDR3 has 15 residues. Germline values: CDR1 SGHTA, CDR2 FQGNSA. The CDR3 DNA reads TGTGCCAGCAGCTCAGACTCAGGGGGCGCCGATGGCTACACCTTC. Translation gives CASSSDSGGADGYTF.

The chain links TRBV5-1 to TRBJ2-3; tentative D call: TRBD2 (5 bases). The germline V gene has CDR1 SGHRS and CDR2 YFSETQ. The V end lost 1 base, the J end lost 2 bases, and 8 bases lay between the germline ends. This CDR3 has 14 amino acids. The CDR3, as DNA: TGCGCCAGCAGCTTGCGGGATTTCACAGATACGCAGTATTTT. Translating gives CASSLRDFTDTQYF.

The chain couples TRBV30 to TRBJ2-2; 8 bases align to TRBD2. V shed 8 bases and J 0 bases; nucleotides not matched to a gene: 5. Looked up from germline, CDR1 is GTSNPN and CDR2 is SVGIG (reference sequence). This CDR3 has 14 residues. This chain's CDR3 is CAGNSGTNTGELFF. CDR3 coding DNA: TGTGCCGGAAATAGCGGGACGAACACCGGGGAGCTGTTTTTT.

As concerns this clone: The sample carries other DNA sequences with the same CDR3. The V gene is TRBV7-9, the J gene TRBJ1-1; D perhaps matches TRBD1 (5 bases). This CDR3 has 15 residues. Germline V gene sequence: CDR1 SEHNR, CDR2 FQNEAQ (reference sequence). V lost 1 base and J lost 1, with 10 bases in between. As DNA, the CDR3 is TGTGCCAGCAGCTTAGGAGACAGACGGAACACTGAAGCTTTCTTT. As protein: CASSLGDRRNTEAFF. Filled out from reference TRBV7-9 and TRBJ1-1, the complete variable domain reads DTGVSQNPRHKITKRGQNVTFRCDPISEHNRLYWYRQTLGQGPEFLTYFQNEAQLEKSRLLSDRFSAERPKGSFSTLEIQRTEQGDSAMYLCASSLGDRRNTEAFFGQGTRLTVV.

The V gene is TRBV19, the J gene TRBJ2-2; tentative D call: TRBD2 (5 bases). Germline CDR1 LNHDA, CDR2 SQIVND (reference sequence). Trimming removed 7 bases at V and 7 bases at J, with 19 bases between. The CDR3 is 15 residues long. DNA for the CDR3: TGTGCCAGTAAAGTTTTGGGGAGAGGGAACGGGGAGCTGTTTTTT. Its protein product is CASKVLGRGNGELFF.